This T cell receptor beta chain was profiled in a study of immune evolution from preneoplasia to lung adenocarcinoma (dated by TCRdb to the early 2020s). Context from the whole study: HLA loss of heterozygosity was found in roughly 7% of AIS, 15% of MIA and 33% of ADC lesions, and in no AAH lesions. The overall cohort was made up of over 40 patients with pulmonary nodules who had surgical resection. According to the study, 90 to 130 samples went through TCR sequencing. Resected precursor lesions (AAH, AIS, MIA) and invasive adenocarcinomas were each compared against paired morphologically normal lung tissue. TCR sequencing data came from approximately 51 patients. The study profiled immune contexture across lung adenocarcinoma precursors and invasive adenocarcinoma using immune gene expression, TCR sequencing and multiplex immunofluorescence. The immune data were combined with whole exome sequencing and methylation data from the same cohort of nodules. POLYSOLVER was used to infer class I HLA alleles from exome data, and LOHHLA was used to detect allele-specific HLA loss. The sample size was set by how many specimens were available, not by a prior power calculation. Overall study outcomes, separate from this receptor: The highest top T cell clone frequencies were observed in normal lung, and a progressive decrease in top T cell clone frequencies appeared to occur from AAH through AIS, MIA and invasive adenocarcinoma. Findings were based on association rather than direct causation; larger cohorts with long-term follow-up and longitudinal biopsies were deemed needed. Normal lung showed the highest clonality, whereas later-stage lesions appeared to have higher T cell density and diversity but lower clonality. T cell clonality was highest in KRAS-mutant nodules compared with EGFR-mutant or double wild-type lesions. Because all patients were from Japan and China, applicability to Western populations was uncertain.

Note on this clone: Its specific antigen is unknown. Base quality data are lacking; no much larger clone is found one base away.

TCR beta CDR3 regions were sequenced from DNA using the immunoSEQ hsTCRbeta Kit. Per the original workflow: TCR sequencing data were analysed with the ImmunoSEQ Analyzer. T cell clonality was calculated on productive rearrangements as 1 minus Pielou's evenness. To measure T cell diversity, the inverse Simpson index was applied to productive templates. T cell density was defined as TCR beta template counts normalized to usable DNA, with usable DNA estimated by amplifying and sequencing housekeeping genes. Two-sided Kruskal-Wallis tests were used to compare TCR metrics between histologic stages. What TCRdb holds here is the immuneACCESS table cut down to in-frame rearrangements. Part of the clones is not present; checked against another copy, under half of the missing clones reflect an unresolved V gene, and the others are unexplained. The V and J calls and clone size were taken over from that table, and D and trimming were inferred from the DNA. The sample table records tens of thousands of clones; approximately 74% of these occur just once. The top ten hold 5% to 7% of the sample.

Between the mid-2010s and the late 2010s, the patients underwent resection in either Japan or China. Two lung cancer pathologists independently confirmed the histologic diagnosis of each case on H&E slides. To enrich premalignant or tumor cells for nucleic acid extraction, macro-dissection was performed after pathologic assessment. DNA was isolated from FFPE tissue using the AllPrep DNA/RNA FFPE Kit. Material: FFPE invasive lung adenocarcinoma tissue. The cell subset or site label, read with the paper, signifies: frankly invasive lung adenocarcinoma (ADC). The sequence came from a person between 55 and 70 years old with invasive lung adenocarcinoma. Some clones in this sample may be carry-over from other donors' samples.

The nucleotide sequence reads TGTGCCAGCAGCCTAAAACAGGGGAGGGAGCAGTACTTC. The resulting protein is CASSLKQGREQYF. This sequence uses TRBV11-3 and TRBJ2-7, with TRBD1 as a weak D call on 7 bases. The CDR3 runs 13 residues from the cysteine to the phenylalanine. Just CDR3 DNA is preserved here, 39 bases in frame from base 1. Deletion took 5 bases off V and 7 bases off J, with a span of 15 bases between the germline ends. CDR1 and CDR2 are drawn from the germline V gene: SGHNT, YENEEA.